The T cell receptor beta chain described here comes from a study of T cells after yellow fever vaccination. This clonotype was recorded many times. MiXCR, run by TCRdb on the 5' RACE reads, gives a single entry per CDR3 protein. The sample yields a few hundred thousand distinct CDR3 sequences, around 7% seen once. Germline CDR1 is SGHDT and CDR2 is YYEEEE. This CDR3 spans 12 amino acids. V gave up 0 bases and J gave up 13 bases, with 8 bases separating them. This chain uses TRBV5-6 with TRBJ1-6; D unclear. The specimen comprised PBMCs, sampled about 41 days after the first yellow fever vaccination. This TCR was recovered from a man younger than 35 who received the YFV17D yellow fever vaccine. For the CDR3, the DNA is TGTGCCAGCAGCTTGGGTATCGGGCCCCTCCACTTT. Protein product: CASSLGIGPLHF.